These 19 T cell receptor beta chains originate from one sample sequenced in a study of cytomegalovirus exposure and HLA in healthy donors. PCR involved 60 Vbeta and 13 Jbeta primers. The repertoire was sequenced with immunoSEQ multiplex PCR; TCRdb's copy has only in-frame clones and lacks some. Altogether roughly 180,000 clones are present, approximately 84% being singletons, with the ten largest covering approximately 1.3%. The sequenced material came from PBMCs. Source of these receptors: a girl between 10 and 17 years old in good health and CMV-seropositive.

V usage is TRBV11-2 and J usage is TRBJ2-7, with 7 positions matching TRBD1. The CDR3 consists of 17 residues. V trimming: 0 bases; J trimming: 0 bases; junction bases outside the gene matches: 8. Germline CDR1 SGHAT, CDR2 FQNNGV. The CDR3 nucleotides are TGTGCCAGCAGCTTAGATTGGACAGGCACATCCTCCTACGAGCAGTACTTC. Translated: CASSLDWTGTSSYEQYF.

This clone was observed a few times. The chain uses TRBV2 and TRBJ1-4; no definite D call. Germline V gene data show CDR1 as SNHLY and CDR2 as FYNNEI. The CDR3 has 15 amino acids. The V gene lost 1 base and the J gene lost 3 bases, with 9 bases spanning the gap. The CDR3 nucleotides read TGTGCCAGCAGTGAAGTGGGCCAGTCTAATGAAAAACTGTTTTTT. Translated, it gives CASSEVGQSNEKLFF.

V gene TRBV4-2 combines with J gene TRBJ2-7; D remains unclear. From germline, CDR1 is LGHNA and CDR2 YNFKEQ. V lost 1 base to trimming and J lost 3 bases, with 7 bases between them. This CDR3 comprises 13 residues. This CDR3 is CASSQGSFYEQYF. CDR3 DNA sequence: TGTGCCAGCAGCCAAGGGAGTTTCTACGAGCAGTACTTC.

This chain links TRBV30 with TRBJ1-2, with D possibly TRBD1 on 5 matching bases. Per germline, CDR1 GTSNPN and CDR2 SVGIG (reference sequence). V lost 3 bases and J lost 2, with 13 bases in between. This CDR3 spans 14 amino acids. The CDR3 loop reads CAWRTPGLNYGYTF. CDR3 nucleotide sequence: TGTGCCTGGAGGACCCCGGGACTCAACTATGGCTACACCTTC.

This sequence joins TRBV29-1 and TRBJ1-2; TRBD1 is a possible D gene (5 bases). Looked up from germline, CDR1 is SQVTM and CDR2 is ANQGSEA. V was pared by 2 bases and J by 6 bases, with 7 bases between. The CDR3 totals 11 residues. The CDR3 sequence: CSVEKGNGYTF. For the CDR3, the DNA is TGCAGCGTTGAAAAGGGGAATGGCTACACCTTC.

This chain links TRBV15 with TRBJ2-3; 11 bases fit TRBD2. Germline V gene data show CDR1 as LNHNV and CDR2 as YYDKDF (reference sequence). The J segment lost 2 bases and the V segment lost 4 bases, leaving 17 bases of the junction unmatched. The CDR3 covers 20 residues. The chain's CDR3 is CATSNHPGLAGWYDTDTQYF. The CDR3 DNA sequence: TGTGCCACCAGCAACCACCCAGGACTAGCGGGTTGGTACGACACAGATACGCAGTATTTT. Variable domain in full (rest from reference TRBV15 and TRBJ2-3): DAMVIQNPRYQVTQFGKPVTLSCSQTLNHNVMYWYQQKSSQAPKLLFHYYDKDFNNEADTPDNFQSRRPNTSFCFLDIRSPGLGDTAMYLCATSNHPGLAGWYDTDTQYFGPGTRLTVL.

V and J are TRBV4-3 and TRBJ2-3, with unresolved D. Looked up from germline, CDR1 is LGHNA and CDR2 is YSLEER. There are 14 residues in the CDR3. Trimming stripped 1 base from V and 4 bases from J, with 9 bases between. The CDR3 protein is CASSQGLSSDTQYF. The CDR3 DNA reads TGCGCCAGCAGCCAAGGACTTTCGTCAGATACGCAGTATTTT.

The rearrangement uses TRBV11-2 and TRBJ1-2, with D unresolved. V lost 0 bases and J 0 bases, leaving 5 bases between the germline ends. CDR1 and CDR2 from the germline V gene are SGHAT and FQNNGV. This CDR3 comprises 14 residues. In nucleotides, the CDR3 is TGTGCCAGCAGCTTAGAGGTAGCTAACTATGGCTACACCTTC. Translation gives CASSLEVANYGYTF.

This chain links TRBV5-4 with TRBJ1-3; unclear D gene. Germline CDR1 SGHNT, CDR2 YYREEE (reference sequence). The CDR3 length is 14 residues. Deletions cut 3 bases from V and 0 bases from J, with 7 bases between. The CDR3 loop reads CASSYDNSGNTIYF. Here the CDR3 DNA reads TGTGCCAGCAGCTACGACAACTCTGGAAACACCATATATTTT.

CDR3 residues: CASAAGPYEQYF. In DNA, the CDR3 is TGTGCCAGCGCGGCGGGGCCCTACGAGCAGTACTTC. The gene calls are TRBV19 and TRBJ2-7, with a possible D match to TRBD2 (6 bases). Trimming shortened V by 9 bases and J by 2 bases, and 11 bases separated the two germline ends. CDR1 and CDR2 from the germline V gene are LNHDA and SQIVND (reference sequence). The CDR3 totals 12 residues.

The chain employs TRBV30 and TRBJ2-1, with 8 bases matching TRBD1. The CDR3 is 14 amino acids. Germline assignment: CDR1 GTSNPN and CDR2 SVGIG (reference sequence). Trimming took 4 bases from V and 4 from J; bases not matched to a gene: 6. Here the CDR3 reads CAWTGTGKYNEQFF. As DNA, the CDR3 is TGTGCCTGGACCGGGACAGGAAAATACAATGAGCAGTTCTTC.

V and J are TRBV29-1 and TRBJ1-2; 8 bases map to TRBD1. This CDR3 is built from 12 residues. V was clipped by 7 bases and J by 3 bases; unmatched bases: 4. Germline-derived CDR1 and CDR2 are SQVTM and ANQGSEA. The CDR3 region is CSAVDRDYGYTF. CDR3 DNA sequence: TGCAGCGCTGTGGACAGGGACTATGGCTACACCTTC. The full variable domain, completed using reference TRBV29-1 and TRBJ1-2, is SAVISQKPSRDICQRGTSLTIQCQVDSQVTMMFWYRQQPGQSLTLIATANQGSEATYESGFVIDKFPISRPNLTFSTLTVSNMSPEDSSIYLCSAVDRDYGYTFGSGTRLTVV.

The chain recombines TRBV7-9 with TRBJ1-2; no clear D gene. The V and J ends lost 4 bases and 4 bases respectively, with 16 bases between them. This CDR3 has 15 residues. The germline CDR1 and CDR2 sequences are SEHNR and FQNEAQ (reference sequence). CDR3 DNA sequence: TGTGCCAGCAGCTGGCCGACTGAGACTCTCTATGGCTACACCTTC. Amino acid sequence: CASSWPTETLYGYTF.

The CDR3 bases are TGTGCCAGCAAAGGAGCGGGCAATCAGCCCCAGCATTTT. It codes for CASKGAGNQPQHF. This chain links TRBV2 with TRBJ1-5; D remains ambiguous. The V end was cut by 7 bases, the J end by 2 bases, with 9 bases between. Looked up from germline, CDR1 is SNHLY and CDR2 is FYNNEI. The length of the CDR3 is 13 residues.

This chain links TRBV19 with TRBJ2-2; D may be TRBD2 (6 bases). The V end lost 0 bases, the J end lost 1 base, and 9 bases lay between the germline ends. This CDR3 has 16 residues. Germline V gene lookup returns CDR1 LNHDA and CDR2 SQIVND (reference sequence). CDR3 bases: TGTGCCAGTAGTATAGATAGCGGAGGGAACACCGGGGAGCTGTTTTTT. Amino acids: CASSIDSGGNTGELFF.

The chain uses TRBV4-1 and TRBJ1-4; 9 bases are shared with TRBD1. This CDR3 contains 15 residues. The germline gives CDR1 MGHRA, CDR2 YSYEKL. V was clipped by 0 bases and J by 7 bases; unmatched bases: 3. CDR3 sequence: CASSQDKGQGEKLFF. The CDR3, as DNA: TGCGCCAGCAGCCAAGATAAGGGACAGGGTGAAAAACTGTTTTTT.

The rearrangement links TRBV7-6 to TRBJ2-7; TRBD1 is a possible D gene (5 bases). V was trimmed by 1 base and J by 3 bases, leaving 10 bases between them. Germline values: CDR1 SGHVS, CDR2 FNYEAQ. The CDR3 sequence is 14 residues long. The CDR3 nucleotides are TGTGCCAGCAGCTTAGACCAGGGATTCTACGAGCAGTACTTC. Encoded protein: CASSLDQGFYEQYF.

The CDR3 region has the DNA TGTGCCAGCTGTAGGGGCTCCGGGACTAGTGAGGAGACCCAGTACTTC. It yields the protein CASCRGSGTSEETQYF. The chain has TRBV19 and TRBJ2-5; 8 nucleotides align to TRBD2. Unmatched junction bases numbered 17, after V lost 9 bases and J lost 5 bases. Germline assignment: CDR1 LNHDA and CDR2 SQIVND (reference sequence). The CDR3 runs to 16 residues. Full variable domain (outside the CDR3, taken from reference TRBV19 and TRBJ2-5): DGGITQSPKYLFRKEGQNVTLSCEQNLNHDAMYWYRQDPGQGLRLIYYSQIVNDFQKGDIAEGYSVSREKKESFPLTVTSAQKNPTAFYLCASCRGSGTSEETQYFGPGTRLLVL.

The chain joins TRBV5-6 to TRBJ2-5, with 13 bases that match TRBD2. The germline CDR1 and CDR2 sequences are SGHDT and YYEEEE. V lost 1 base, J lost 2 bases, and 11 bases stayed unmatched. The CDR3 covers 19 residues. Written as DNA, the CDR3 is TGTGCCAGCAGCTTGCGAAGACTAGCGGGAGGAGGAGTACAAGAGACCCAGTACTTC. Translating it yields CASSLRRLAGGGVQETQYF. The variable domain in full, completed from reference TRBV5-6 and TRBJ2-5, reads DAGVTQSPTHLIKTRGQQVTLRCSPKSGHDTVSWYQQALGQGPQFIFQYYEEEERQRGNFPDRFSGHQFPNYSSELNVNALLLGDSALYLCASSLRRLAGGGVQETQYFGPGTRLLVL.